These 26 T cell receptor beta chains came from one sample sequenced in a study of tumor-infiltrating lymphocytes in localized non-small cell lung cancer. TCRdb keeps only in-frame clones here, not all; method: immunoSEQ multiplex PCR. Of roughly 8,900 clones in the sample, around 77% were seen once. The material sequenced was uninvolved lung tissue not adjacent to the tumor. The receptors come from a human donor with non-small cell lung cancer.

The rearrangement joins TRBV30 to TRBJ1-6; possibly TRBD1 for D (6 bases). CDR3 size: 13 residues. Germline V gene sequence: CDR1 GTSNPN, CDR2 SVGIG (reference sequence). Trimming took off 7 bases at V and 4 bases at J, with 11 bases between the two ends. The chain's CDR3 is CASRGEYNSPLHF. The CDR3 nucleotides are TGTGCCTCTAGGGGGGAATATAATTCACCCCTCCACTTT.

The V gene is TRBV5-1, the J gene TRBJ1-4; D uncertain. This CDR3 comprises 13 residues. Trimming pared 0 bases from V and 4 bases from J, leaving 4 bases between. Germline CDR1 is SGHRS and CDR2 is YFSETQ. CDR3 sequence (DNA): TGCGCCAGCAGCTTGGCCGGTAATGAAAAACTGTTTTTT. Residues: CASSLAGNEKLFF.

The chain has TRBV5-1 and TRBJ2-1, with TRBD2 identical over 13 bases. The CDR3 is 14 amino acids. Germline assignment: CDR1 SGHRS and CDR2 YFSETQ. Trimming at V came to 0 bases and at J to 13 bases, leaving 4 bases not matched to a gene. CDR3 nucleotides: TGCGCCAGCAGCTTGGAACTAGCGGGGGGGAAACAGTTCTTC. Encoded protein: CASSLELAGGKQFF.

The chain links TRBV19 to TRBJ1-5, with a tentative D call TRBD1 (5 bases). V was cut by 5 bases and J by 2 bases, with 13 bases left in between. The CDR3 covers 15 residues. CDR1 and CDR2 (germline): LNHDA, SQIVND (reference sequence). The CDR3 DNA reads TGTGCCAGTAGTTACGATGGGACGGGCAATCAGCCCCAGCATTTT. It yields the protein CASSYDGTGNQPQHF.

This clone showed up just once. This chain connects TRBV14 to TRBJ1-1; D gene uncertain. The germline V and J ends were trimmed by 4 bases and 4 bases, with 13 bases remaining between them. Germline assignment: CDR1 SGHDN and CDR2 FVKESK. The CDR3 is made up of 14 amino acids. The CDR3 loop reads CASSRRGSSTEAFF. CDR3 coding DNA: TGTGCCAGCAGCCGACGAGGGTCTAGCACTGAAGCTTTCTTT.

V is TRBV11-2 and J is TRBJ2-5; D not resolved. V was pared by 5 bases and J by 2 bases, with 3 bases between. The germline CDR1 and CDR2 sequences are SGHAT and FQNNGV. The CDR3 loop spans 11 amino acids. The CDR3 spells CASSPQETQYF. CDR3 nucleotide sequence: TGTGCCAGCAGCCCACAAGAGACCCAGTACTTC.

The CDR3 DNA sequence: TGTGCCAGCAGCTTAGGATCCTCCTACGAGCAGTACTTC. Translation gives CASSLGSSYEQYF. This rearrangement joins TRBV11-1 to TRBJ2-7; no clear D gene. The germline CDR1 and CDR2 sequences are SGHAT and FQDESV (reference sequence). The CDR3 loop spans 13 amino acids. With 1 base removed from V and 0 bases from J, the gap between germline ends came to 4 bases.

The J gene is TRBJ1-1, the V gene TRBV6-1; weak D call: TRBD1 (5 bases). The V gene's germline CDR1 is MNHNS and CDR2 SASEGT. This CDR3 has 14 residues. Trimming took off 7 bases at V and 4 bases at J, with 16 bases between the two ends. In nucleotides, the CDR3 is TGTGCCAGCACTCGGGACTCCTCGGGCACTGAAGCTTTCTTT. This sequence encodes CASTRDSSGTEAFF.

The chain carries TRBV27 and TRBJ2-5; D may correspond to TRBD1 or TRBD2 (6 bases each). The CDR3 runs to 12 residues. The ends were cut back, 2 bases at V and 6 bases at J, with 7 bases in the middle. Germline lookup yields CDR1 MNHEY and CDR2 SMNVEV (reference sequence). Written as DNA, the CDR3 is TGTGCCAGCAGTTTAGGGGGGCAGACCCAGTACTTC. Translation gives CASSLGGQTQYF.

V is TRBV6-5 and J is TRBJ2-2; possible D gene TRBD1, 5 bases. The ends were cut back, 4 bases at V and 6 bases at J, with 9 bases in the middle. There are 13 residues in the CDR3. CDR1 and CDR2 from the germline V gene are MNHEY and SVGAGI. In nucleotides, the CDR3 is TGTGCCAGCAGTTCAGGGAAGCCCGGGGAGCTGTTTTTT. Its translation: CASSSGKPGELFF.

The J gene is TRBJ1-6, the V gene TRBV6-1, with 8 bases identical to TRBD1. The CDR3 loop spans 15 amino acids. Germline CDR1 is MNHNS and CDR2 is SASEGT. Trimming took 6 bases from V and 2 from J; bases not matched to a gene: 3. CDR3 sequence reads: CASSPGQAYNSPLHF. CDR3 DNA: TGTGCCAGCAGCCCGGGACAGGCCTATAATTCACCCCTCCACTTT.

This clone has more than one count but fewer than ten. The chain couples TRBV19 to TRBJ1-5; no definite D call. This CDR3 has 15 amino acids. The germline V gene has CDR1 LNHDA and CDR2 SQIVND (reference sequence). Between the trimmed V and J ends, which lost 3 bases and 1 base, there was a span of 10 bases. CDR3 DNA sequence: TGTGCCAGTAGTATTAGGCCGGGAAGCAATCAGCCCCAGCATTTT. It translates to CASSIRPGSNQPQHF. The full variable domain, in which reference TRBV19 and TRBJ1-5 provide the parts outside the CDR3, is DGGITQSPKYLFRKEGQNVTLSCEQNLNHDAMYWYRQDPGQGLRLIYYSQIVNDFQKGDIAEGYSVSREKKESFPLTVTSAQKNPTAFYLCASSIRPGSNQPQHFGDGTRLSIL.

The chain couples TRBV2 to TRBJ2-6, with D possibly being TRBD2 (5 bases). This CDR3 spans 15 amino acids. Trimming removed 5 bases at V and 2 bases at J, with 10 bases between. The germline CDR1 and CDR2 sequences are SNHLY and FYNNEI. DNA of the CDR3: TGTGCCAGCAGTCGAGGGATCCCTGGGGCCAACGTCCTGACTTTC. This gives the protein CASSRGIPGANVLTF. The whole variable domain, remainder taken from reference TRBV2 and TRBJ2-6, is EPEVTQTPSHQVTQMGQEVILRCVPISNHLYFYWYRQILGQKVEFLVSFYNNEISEKSEIFDDQFSVERPDGSNFTLKIRSTKLEDSAMYFCASSRGIPGANVLTFGAGSRLTVL.

The chain employs TRBV5-1 and TRBJ1-5; D not resolved. The CDR3 spans 15 residues. V lost 4 bases, J lost 1 base, and 12 bases lay in between. The V gene's germline CDR1 is SGHRS and CDR2 YFSETQ. The CDR3 here is CASSPLGGSNQPQHF. The CDR3 coding sequence is TGCGCCAGCAGCCCCCTAGGAGGGAGCAATCAGCCCCAGCATTTT. The entire variable domain, with the rest obtained from reference TRBV5-1 and TRBJ1-5, is as follows: KAGVTQTPRYLIKTRGQQVTLSCSPISGHRSVSWYQQTPGQGLQFLFEYFSETQRNKGNFPGRFSGRQFSNSRSEMNVSTLELGDSALYLCASSPLGGSNQPQHFGDGTRLSIL.

This clone was counted only a few times. The chain carries TRBV9 and TRBJ2-7, with 11 bases identical to TRBD2. The ends lost 0 bases at V and 4 bases at J; junction bases unmatched: 6. This CDR3 contains 16 residues. Per the germline V gene, CDR1 is SGDLS and CDR2 is YYNGEE. The CDR3 DNA reads as TGTGCCAGCAGCGTAGGGGGACTAGCGGAGTTTTACGAGCAGTACTTC. Translation: CASSVGGLAEFYEQYF.

This clone appeared once. The rearrangement joins TRBV10-2 to TRBJ2-2; 14 bases match TRBD2. Germline CDR1 is WSHSY and CDR2 is SAAADI. The trim removed 10 bases at V and 4 bases at J, leaving 5 bases unmatched. The CDR3 runs 15 residues. The chain's CDR3 is CATRTSGGITGELFF. CDR3 in DNA: TGCGCCACCAGGACTAGCGGGGGGATCACCGGGGAGCTGTTTTTT.

The V gene is TRBV29-1, the J gene TRBJ2-1, with TRBD2 matching 7 bases. The CDR3 runs to 14 residues. Germline-derived CDR1 and CDR2 are SQVTM and ANQGSEA. V dropped 4 bases and J dropped 4; count of bases not matched to a gene: 7. The CDR3: CSVVWLAEYNEQFF. The CDR3 bases are TGCAGCGTTGTCTGGCTAGCGGAGTACAATGAGCAGTTCTTC.

This chain links TRBV30 with TRBJ1-1; D gene uncertain. The CDR3 has 11 amino acids. Germline V gene sequence: CDR1 GTSNPN, CDR2 SVGIG (reference sequence). Trimming left V 5 bases short and J 10 bases short, with 14 bases between. This CDR3 reads CAWEQRTLAFF. Written as DNA, the CDR3 is TGTGCCTGGGAACAGAGAACCTTAGCTTTCTTT.

The gene calls are TRBV5-1 and TRBJ2-5; possibly TRBD1 for D (6 bases). V lost 1 base and J lost 5, with 15 bases in between. The CDR3 is 15 residues long. CDR1 and CDR2 from the germline V gene are SGHRS and YFSETQ. This CDR3 is CASSLQQGPQETQYF. The DNA of the CDR3 is TGCGCCAGCAGCTTGCAACAGGGACCCCAGGAGACCCAGTACTTC.

The gene calls are TRBV30 and TRBJ1-6, with D maybe TRBD1 (6 bases). V shed 2 bases and J shed 7 bases, with 18 bases lying between them. The germline V gene encodes CDR1 GTSNPN and CDR2 SVGIG (reference sequence). The CDR3 extends over 16 amino acids. The CDR3 DNA reads as TGTGCCTGGAGTCCCTGGCAGGGGAGCGGAAATTCACCCCTCCACTTT. Its translation: CAWSPWQGSGNSPLHF.

The chain recombines TRBV7-2 with TRBJ2-3; 8 bases are shared with TRBD2. The junction had 10 bases not matched to a gene; V was cut back by 5 bases and J by 0 bases. Germline V CDR1 and CDR2: SGHTA, FQGNSA. The length of the CDR3 is 17 residues. CDR3 coding DNA: TGTGCCAGCAGCGGACTAGCTTTCGGGGGGAGCACAGATACGCAGTATTTT. Amino acid sequence: CASSGLAFGGSTDTQYF.

The chain has TRBV4-2 and TRBJ1-4; TRBD1 agrees at 8 bases. From germline, CDR1 is LGHNA and CDR2 YNFKEQ. V was clipped by 1 base and J by 3 bases; unmatched bases: 13. CDR3 length equals 19 residues. The DNA for the CDR3 is TGTGCCAGCAGCCAAGGGGCAGGGGGCAGGTCTCGGGCTAATGAAAAACTGTTTTTT. It specifies CASSQGAGGRSRANEKLFF.

V is TRBV6-1 and J is TRBJ1-2; no reliable D call. The V end was cut by 0 bases, the J end by 2 bases, with 10 bases between. The CDR3 totals 15 residues. Germline V gene data show CDR1 as MNHNS and CDR2 as SASEGT. The CDR3 sequence is CASSEAGLGNYGYTF. As DNA, the CDR3 is TGTGCCAGCAGTGAAGCCGGACTGGGAAACTATGGCTACACCTTC.

In its sample, this clone was seen a few times. The chain combines TRBV1 with TRBJ1-4. TRBV1 is marked as a pseudogene. This CDR3 has 14 residues. The CDR3 bases are TGCACCAGCTGGAGGAGAGACAGCCCGGAAAAACTGTTTTTT. Protein: CTSWRRDSPEKLFF.

The gene calls are TRBV7-2 and TRBJ2-7; TRBD1 matches at 11 bases. The CDR3 runs to 15 residues. CDR1 SGHTA and CDR2 FQGNSA come from the germline V gene. The V gene end was trimmed by 4 bases and the J gene end by 4 bases; junction bases not matched to a gene: 6. The CDR3 protein is CASSSSGQGAYEQYF. The CDR3 bases are TGTGCCAGCAGCTCCTCCGGACAGGGGGCGTACGAGCAGTACTTC.

The CDR3 nucleotides read TGTGCCAGCAGCTTTAGAACAGATACGCAGTATTTT. Encoded protein: CASSFRTDTQYF. The chain recombines TRBV7-1 with TRBJ2-3; the D is unclear. TRBV7-1 is marked as an open reading frame, function uncertain. V was shortened by 4 bases and J by 3 bases, with 5 bases between the two germline ends. This CDR3 comprises 12 residues.